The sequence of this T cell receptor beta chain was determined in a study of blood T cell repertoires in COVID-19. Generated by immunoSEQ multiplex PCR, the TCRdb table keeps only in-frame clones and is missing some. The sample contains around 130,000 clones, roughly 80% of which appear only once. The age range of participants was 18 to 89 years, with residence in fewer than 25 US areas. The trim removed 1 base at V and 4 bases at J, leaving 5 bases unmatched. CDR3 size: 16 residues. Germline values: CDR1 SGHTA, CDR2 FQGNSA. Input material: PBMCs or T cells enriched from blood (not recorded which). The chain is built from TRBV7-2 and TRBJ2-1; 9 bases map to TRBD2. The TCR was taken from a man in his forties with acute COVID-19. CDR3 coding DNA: TGTGCCAGCAGCTTAGGGGGGCTAGCGGGGTACAATGAGCAGTTCTTC. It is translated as CASSLGGLAGYNEQFF.